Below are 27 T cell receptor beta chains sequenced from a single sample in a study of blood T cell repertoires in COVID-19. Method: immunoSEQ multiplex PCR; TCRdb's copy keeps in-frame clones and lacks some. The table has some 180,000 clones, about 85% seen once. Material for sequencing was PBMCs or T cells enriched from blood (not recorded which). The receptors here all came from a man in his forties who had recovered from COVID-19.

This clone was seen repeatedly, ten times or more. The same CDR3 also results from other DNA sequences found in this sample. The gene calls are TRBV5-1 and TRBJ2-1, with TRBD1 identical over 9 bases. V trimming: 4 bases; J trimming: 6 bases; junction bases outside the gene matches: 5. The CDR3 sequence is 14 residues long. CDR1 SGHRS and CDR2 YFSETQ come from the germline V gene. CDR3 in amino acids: CASSLQGAGNEQFF. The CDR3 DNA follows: TGCGCCAGCAGCCTACAGGGGGCCGGCAATGAGCAGTTCTTC. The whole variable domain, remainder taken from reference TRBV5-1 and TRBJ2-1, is KAGVTQTPRYLIKTRGQQVTLSCSPISGHRSVSWYQQTPGQGLQFLFEYFSETQRNKGNFPGRFSGRQFSNSRSEMNVSTLELGDSALYLCASSLQGAGNEQFFGPGTRLTVL.

The CDR3 reads CASSWQGPSTDTQYF. In DNA, the CDR3 is TGTGCCAGCAGCTGGCAGGGGCCTAGCACAGATACGCAGTATTTT. The gene calls are TRBV7-8 and TRBJ2-3; D perhaps matches TRBD1 (6 bases). The CDR3 has 15 amino acids. Germline CDR1 is SGHVS and CDR2 is FQNEAQ. The ends were cut back, 4 bases at V and 0 bases at J, with 11 bases in the middle.

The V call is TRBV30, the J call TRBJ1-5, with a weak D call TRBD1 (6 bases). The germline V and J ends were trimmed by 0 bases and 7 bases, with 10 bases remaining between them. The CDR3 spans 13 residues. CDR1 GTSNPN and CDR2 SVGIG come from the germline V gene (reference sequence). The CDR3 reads CAWSVYGGQPQHF. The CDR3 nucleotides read TGTGCCTGGAGTGTATATGGGGGCCAGCCCCAGCATTTT. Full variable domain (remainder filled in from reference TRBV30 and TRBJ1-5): SQTIHQWPATLVQPVGSPLSLECTVEGTSNPNLYWYRQAAGRGLQLLFYSVGIGQISSEVPQNLSASRPQDRQFILSSKKLLLSDSGFYLCAWSVYGGQPQHFGDGTRLSIL.

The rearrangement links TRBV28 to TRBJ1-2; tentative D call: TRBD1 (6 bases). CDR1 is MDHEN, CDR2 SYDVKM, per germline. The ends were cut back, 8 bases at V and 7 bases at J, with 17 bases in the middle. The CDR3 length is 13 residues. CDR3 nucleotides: TGTGCCAGCGGCCCCCCAGGGGCACTTGGCTACACCTTC. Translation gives CASGPPGALGYTF.

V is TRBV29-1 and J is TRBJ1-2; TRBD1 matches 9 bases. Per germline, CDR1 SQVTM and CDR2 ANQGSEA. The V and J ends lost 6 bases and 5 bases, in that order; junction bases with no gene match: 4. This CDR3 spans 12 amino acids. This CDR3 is CSVRTGEYGYTF. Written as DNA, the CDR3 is TGCAGCGTCAGGACAGGGGAGTATGGCTACACCTTC.

The CDR3 here is CASRDQQGWVSNQPQHF. CDR3 nucleotides: TGTGCCAGTAGGGATCAACAGGGGTGGGTTAGCAATCAGCCCCAGCATTTT. The chain employs TRBV19 and TRBJ1-5, with 7 bases fitting TRBD1. Looked up from germline, CDR1 is LNHDA and CDR2 is SQIVND (reference sequence). Losses at the gene ends were 6 bases for V and 0 bases for J; bases not matched to a gene: 11. The CDR3 has 17 amino acids.

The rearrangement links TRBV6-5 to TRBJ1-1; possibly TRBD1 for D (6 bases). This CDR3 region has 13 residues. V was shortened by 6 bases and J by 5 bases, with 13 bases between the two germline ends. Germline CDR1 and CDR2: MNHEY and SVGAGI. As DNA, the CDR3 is TGTGCCAGCAGCGTTACAGGGAGTACTGAAGCTTTCTTT. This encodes CASSVTGSTEAFF.

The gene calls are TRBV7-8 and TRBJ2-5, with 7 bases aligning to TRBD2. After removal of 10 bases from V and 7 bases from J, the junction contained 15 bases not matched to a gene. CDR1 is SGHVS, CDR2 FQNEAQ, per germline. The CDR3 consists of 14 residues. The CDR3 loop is CATQRGGGMGTQYF. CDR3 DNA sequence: TGTGCCACCCAAAGGGGCGGGGGAATGGGGACCCAGTACTTC.

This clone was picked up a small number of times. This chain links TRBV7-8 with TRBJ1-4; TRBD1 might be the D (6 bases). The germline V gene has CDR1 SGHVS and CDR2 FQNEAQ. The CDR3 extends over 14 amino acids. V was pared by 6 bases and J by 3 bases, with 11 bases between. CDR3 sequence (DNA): TGTGCCAGCAGTATACAGGGATCTAATGAAAAACTGTTTTTT. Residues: CASSIQGSNEKLFF.

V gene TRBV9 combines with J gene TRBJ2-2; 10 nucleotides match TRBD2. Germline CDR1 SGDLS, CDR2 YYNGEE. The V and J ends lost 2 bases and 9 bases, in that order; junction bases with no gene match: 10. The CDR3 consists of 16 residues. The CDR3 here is CASSVGLAGEVRELFF. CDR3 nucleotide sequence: TGTGCCAGCAGCGTGGGGCTAGCGGGAGAGGTGAGGGAGCTGTTTTTT.

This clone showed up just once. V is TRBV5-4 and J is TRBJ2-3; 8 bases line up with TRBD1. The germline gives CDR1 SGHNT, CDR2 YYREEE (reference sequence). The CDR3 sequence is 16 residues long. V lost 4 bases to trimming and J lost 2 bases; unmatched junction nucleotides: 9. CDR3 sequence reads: CASSLDRGGVTDTQYF. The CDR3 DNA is TGTGCCAGCAGCCTAGACAGGGGTGGTGTCACAGATACGCAGTATTTT. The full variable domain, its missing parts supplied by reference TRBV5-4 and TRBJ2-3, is ETGVTQSPTHLIKTRGQQVTLRCSSQSGHNTVSWYQQALGQGPQFIFQYYREEENGRGNFPPRFSGLQFPNYSSELNVNALELDDSALYLCASSLDRGGVTDTQYFGPGTRLTVL.

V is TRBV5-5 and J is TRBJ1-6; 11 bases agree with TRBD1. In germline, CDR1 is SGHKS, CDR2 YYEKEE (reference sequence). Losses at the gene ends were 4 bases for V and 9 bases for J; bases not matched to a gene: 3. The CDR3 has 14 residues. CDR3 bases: TGTGCCAGCAGCCCCGGGACAGGGGGTTCACCCCTCCACTTT. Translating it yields CASSPGTGGSPLHF. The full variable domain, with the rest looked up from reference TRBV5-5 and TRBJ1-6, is DAGVTQSPTHLIKTRGQQVTLRCSPISGHKSVSWYQQVLGQGPQFIFQYYEKEERGRGNFPDRFSARQFPNYSSELNVNALLLGDSALYLCASSPGTGGSPLHFGNGTRLTVT.

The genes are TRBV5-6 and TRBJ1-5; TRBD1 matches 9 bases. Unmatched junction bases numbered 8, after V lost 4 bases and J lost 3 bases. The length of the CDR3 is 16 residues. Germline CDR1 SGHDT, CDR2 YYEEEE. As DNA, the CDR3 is TGTGCCAGCAGCATTCGACAGGGGGTCACCAATCAGCCCCAGCATTTT. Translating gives CASSIRQGVTNQPQHF.

The CDR3 is CASSQRTGGNYGYTF. The CDR3 DNA sequence: TGCGCCAGCAGCCAACGGACAGGGGGCAACTATGGCTACACCTTC. The V and J genes are TRBV4-1 and TRBJ1-2, with 11 bases lining up with TRBD1. The V gene's germline CDR1 is MGHRA and CDR2 YSYEKL. This CDR3 comprises 15 residues. J gave up 2 bases and V 2 bases, and 1 base lay outside the gene matches.

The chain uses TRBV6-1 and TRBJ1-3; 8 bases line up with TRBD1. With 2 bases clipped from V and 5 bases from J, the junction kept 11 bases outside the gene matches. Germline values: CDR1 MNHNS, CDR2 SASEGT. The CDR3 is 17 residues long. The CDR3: CASSESSRDRIRNTIYF. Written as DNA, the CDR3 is TGTGCCAGCAGTGAAAGTTCGAGGGACAGGATTAGAAACACCATATATTTT.

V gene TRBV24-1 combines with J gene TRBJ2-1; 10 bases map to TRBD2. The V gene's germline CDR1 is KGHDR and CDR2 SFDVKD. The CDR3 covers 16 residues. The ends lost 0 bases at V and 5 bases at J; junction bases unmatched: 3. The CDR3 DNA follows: TGTGCCACCAGTGATTTGCTAGCGGGGGACGACAATGAGCAGTTCTTC. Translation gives CATSDLLAGDDNEQFF.

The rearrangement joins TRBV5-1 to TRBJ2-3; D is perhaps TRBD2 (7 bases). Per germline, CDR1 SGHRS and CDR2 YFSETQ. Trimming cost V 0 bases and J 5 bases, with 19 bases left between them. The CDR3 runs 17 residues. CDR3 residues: CASSLAYSGGGEDTQYF. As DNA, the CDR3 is TGCGCCAGCAGCTTGGCCTATTCGGGCGGGGGCGAAGATACGCAGTATTTT.

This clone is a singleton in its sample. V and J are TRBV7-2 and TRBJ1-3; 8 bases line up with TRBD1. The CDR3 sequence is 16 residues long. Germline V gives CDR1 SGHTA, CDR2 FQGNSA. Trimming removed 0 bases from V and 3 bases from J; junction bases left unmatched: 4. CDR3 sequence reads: CASSLAAGGVGNTIYF. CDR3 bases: TGTGCCAGCAGCTTAGCGGCAGGGGGCGTTGGAAACACCATATATTTT.

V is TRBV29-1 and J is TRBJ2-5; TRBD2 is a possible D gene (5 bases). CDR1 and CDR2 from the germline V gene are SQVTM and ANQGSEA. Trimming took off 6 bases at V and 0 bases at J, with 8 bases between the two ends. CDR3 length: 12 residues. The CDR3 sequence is CSVGEHQETQYF. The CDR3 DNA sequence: TGCAGCGTCGGGGAACACCAAGAGACCCAGTACTTC.

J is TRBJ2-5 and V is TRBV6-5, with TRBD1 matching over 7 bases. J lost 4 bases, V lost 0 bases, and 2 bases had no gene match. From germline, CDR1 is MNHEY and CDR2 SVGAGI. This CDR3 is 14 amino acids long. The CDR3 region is CASSYSYRGETQYF. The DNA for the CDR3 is TGTGCCAGCAGTTACTCGTACAGGGGAGAGACCCAGTACTTC.

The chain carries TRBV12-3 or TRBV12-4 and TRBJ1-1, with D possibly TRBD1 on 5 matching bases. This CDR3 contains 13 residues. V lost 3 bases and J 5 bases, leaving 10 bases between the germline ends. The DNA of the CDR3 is TGTGCCAGCAGTTTTTCAGGGATGACTGAAGCTTTCTTT. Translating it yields CASSFSGMTEAFF.

The CDR3, as DNA: TGTGCCAGTAGTAAGGATTTTACGGGGACAGGGTGGAATAATGAGCAGTTCTTC. Amino acids: CASSKDFTGTGWNNEQFF. The gene calls are TRBV19 and TRBJ2-1; 9 bases line up with TRBD1. CDR1 and CDR2 from the germline V gene are LNHDA and SQIVND (reference sequence). After removal of 4 bases from V and 7 bases from J, the junction contained 17 bases not matched to a gene. This CDR3 is 18 amino acids long.

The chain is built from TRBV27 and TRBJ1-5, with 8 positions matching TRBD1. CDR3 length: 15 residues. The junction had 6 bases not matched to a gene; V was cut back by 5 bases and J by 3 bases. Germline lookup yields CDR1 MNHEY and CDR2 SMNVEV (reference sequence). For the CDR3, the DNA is TGTGCCAGCAGTCCACTGACAGGGGTCAATCAGCCCCAGCATTTT. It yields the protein CASSPLTGVNQPQHF.

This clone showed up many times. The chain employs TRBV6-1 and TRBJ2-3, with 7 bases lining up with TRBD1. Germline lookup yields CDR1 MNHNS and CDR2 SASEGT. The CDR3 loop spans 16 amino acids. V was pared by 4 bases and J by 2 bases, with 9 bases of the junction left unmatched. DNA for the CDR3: TGTGCCAGCAGTGTCGTGGGGACAGTAGACACAGATACGCAGTATTTT. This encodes CASSVVGTVDTDTQYF.

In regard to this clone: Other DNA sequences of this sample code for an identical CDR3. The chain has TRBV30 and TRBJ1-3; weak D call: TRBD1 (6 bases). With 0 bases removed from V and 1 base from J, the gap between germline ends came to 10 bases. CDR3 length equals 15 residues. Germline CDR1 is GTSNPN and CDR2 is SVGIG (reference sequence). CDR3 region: CAWSVQGGSGNTIYF. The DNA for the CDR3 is TGTGCCTGGAGTGTACAGGGTGGGTCTGGAAACACCATATATTTT.

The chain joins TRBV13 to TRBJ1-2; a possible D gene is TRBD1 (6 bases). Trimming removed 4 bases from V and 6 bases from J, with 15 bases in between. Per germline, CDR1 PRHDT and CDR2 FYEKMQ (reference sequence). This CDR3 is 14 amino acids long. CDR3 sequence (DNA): TGTGCCAGCAGCTCAGGGGTTTTTGAGAATGGCTACACCTTC. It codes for CASSSGVFENGYTF.

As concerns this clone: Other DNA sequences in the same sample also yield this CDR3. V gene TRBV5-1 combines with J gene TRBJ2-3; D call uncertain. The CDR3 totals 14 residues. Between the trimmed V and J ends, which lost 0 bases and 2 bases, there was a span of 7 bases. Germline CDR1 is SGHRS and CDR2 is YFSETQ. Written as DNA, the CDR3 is TGCGCCAGCAGCTTGGACAGCTCCACAGATACGCAGTATTTT. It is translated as CASSLDSSTDTQYF.